This is a list of T cell receptor beta chains from one sample in a study of a mutant IDH1 vaccine in newly diagnosed glioma. The method was immunoSEQ multiplex PCR; TCRdb's version includes in-frame clones alone and lacks a portion of them. The sample lists roughly 84,000 clones; around 80% were seen once. Sequenced here: PBMCs, sampled from a glioma patient treated with radiotherapy, temozolomide or both. Receptor source: a man between 40 and 49 years old with glioma. Some clones in this sample may be carry-over from other donors' samples. The CDR3 runs from the conserved cysteine through the conserved F or W. D genes are given only for firm matches. Size tells how often a clone was seen (once, few, many) or the class of an expanded clone, and some rows leave it out.

CDR3 DNA: TGTGCCAGTTCAATGAGGGCTGAGGCCTCCTATGGCTACACCTTC
CDR3 protein: CASSMRAEASYGYTF
D gene: -
J gene: TRBJ1-2
V gene: TRBV19
clone size: -

CDR3 DNA: TGTGCCAGCAGCTTCGGGACAGGGTTGAATCAGCCCCAGCATTTT
CDR3 protein: CASSFGTGLNQPQHF
D gene: TRBD1
J gene: TRBJ1-5
V gene: TRBV5-6
clone size: -

CDR3 DNA: TGTGCCAGCAGCTTAGCGTCAGGGACCTACGAGCAGTACTTC
CDR3 protein: CASSLASGTYEQYF
D gene: -
J gene: TRBJ2-7
V gene: TRBV7-6
clone size: few

CDR3 DNA: TGTGCCAGCAGTGAGTTCTTAACAGGGCTGATGAACACTGAAGCTTTCTTT
CDR3 protein: CASSEFLTGLMNTEAFF
D gene: -
J gene: TRBJ1-1
V gene: TRBV2
clone size: once

CDR3 DNA: TGTGCCAGCGGAGTGACACAGAACACTGAAGCTTTCTTT
CDR3 protein: CASGVTQNTEAFF
D gene: -
J gene: TRBJ1-1
V gene: TRBV2
clone size: -

CDR3 DNA: TGTGCCAGCAGCTTGGGGACAGGTACCTACGAGCAGTACTTC
CDR3 protein: CASSLGTGTYEQYF
D gene: TRBD1
J gene: TRBJ2-7
V gene: TRBV5-6
clone size: once

CDR3 DNA: TGTGCCAGTAGTAATCCAGGGGGAAGGTCTGAAGCTTTCTTT
CDR3 protein: CASSNPGGRSEAFF
D gene: TRBD1
J gene: TRBJ1-1
V gene: TRBV19
clone size: few

CDR3 DNA: TGCGCCAGTGAACAGAGCGCGAACACCGGGGAGCTGTTTTTT
CDR3 protein: CASEQSANTGELFF
D gene: -
J gene: TRBJ2-2
V gene: TRBV5-1
clone size: -

CDR3 DNA: TGTGCCACCAGTACGGGCGGCGGGGATGGAAAGACCCAGTACTTC
CDR3 protein: CATSTGGGDGKTQYF
D gene: -
J gene: TRBJ2-5
V gene: TRBV15
clone size: -

CDR3 DNA: TGCGCCAGCAGCAAGGAGGGGACGGAGGATCAGCCCCAGCATTTT
CDR3 protein: CASSKEGTEDQPQHF
D gene: -
J gene: TRBJ1-5
V gene: TRBV5-1
clone size: -

CDR3 DNA: TGTGCCAGCAGCAGATTGGGTACAGGGGAAGCTTTCTTT
CDR3 protein: CASSRLGTGEAFF
D gene: -
J gene: TRBJ1-1
V gene: TRBV5-5
clone size: few

CDR3 DNA: TGTGCCAGCAACCTTGGAAGCGAGCAGTACTTC
CDR3 protein: CASNLGSEQYF
D gene: -
J gene: TRBJ2-7
V gene: TRBV2
clone size: -

CDR3 DNA: TGTGCCCTGGGGCGGGGCCGCTCCTACGAGCAGTACTTC
CDR3 protein: CALGRGRSYEQYF
D gene: -
J gene: TRBJ2-7
V gene: TRBV6-1
clone size: -

CDR3 DNA: TGTGCCAGCAAAGGACAAGCGAACACTGAAGCTTTCTTT
CDR3 protein: CASKGQANTEAFF
D gene: -
J gene: TRBJ1-1
V gene: TRBV6-6
clone size: -

CDR3 DNA: TGCGCCAGCAGCTTGCGTGAGAGCTCCTACAATGAGCAGTTCTTC
CDR3 protein: CASSLRESSYNEQFF
D gene: -
J gene: TRBJ2-1
V gene: TRBV5-1
clone size: -

CDR3 DNA: TGTGCCAGTAGTCGGGGGTCAAGGACTGAAGCTTTCTTT
CDR3 protein: CASSRGSRTEAFF
D gene: -
J gene: TRBJ1-1
V gene: TRBV19
clone size: -

CDR3 DNA: TGTGCCAGCAGAGGAGGGAGCTCCTATAATTCACCCCTCCACTTT
CDR3 protein: CASRGGSSYNSPLHF
D gene: -
J gene: TRBJ1-6
V gene: TRBV2
clone size: -

CDR3 DNA: TGTGCCAGCAGTCTCAGAGGGCGCCCCACTGAAGCTTTCTTT
CDR3 protein: CASSLRGRPTEAFF
D gene: -
J gene: TRBJ1-1
V gene: TRBV6-6
clone size: -

CDR3 DNA: TGTGCCAGCAGCTTCCAGGGGACGCTAGCCTACGAGCAGTACTTC
CDR3 protein: CASSFQGTLAYEQYF
D gene: -
J gene: TRBJ2-7
V gene: TRBV7-2
clone size: -

CDR3 DNA: TGTGCCAGCAGCGTCCGGACAGGGGGTTCTGGAAACACCATATATTTT
CDR3 protein: CASSVRTGGSGNTIYF
D gene: TRBD1
J gene: TRBJ1-3
V gene: TRBV7-9
clone size: -

CDR3 DNA: TGTGCCAGCAAAAGCACGATGAACACTGAAGCTTTCTTT
CDR3 protein: CASKSTMNTEAFF
D gene: -
J gene: TRBJ1-1
V gene: TRBV2
clone size: -

CDR3 DNA: TGTGCCAGCAGCCTTGGACACCCGACGGAGGGGGAGCTGTTTTTT
CDR3 protein: CASSLGHPTEGELFF
D gene: -
J gene: TRBJ2-2
V gene: TRBV5-4
clone size: -

CDR3 DNA: TGTGCCAGCAGTATCGACCGTGGAGGGATCGCTGAAGCTTTCTTT
CDR3 protein: CASSIDRGGIAEAFF
D gene: -
J gene: TRBJ1-1
V gene: TRBV6-5
clone size: -

CDR3 DNA: TGTGCCAGCAGTGTTCAGGGGGCGGAAAATTCACCCCTCCACTTT
CDR3 protein: CASSVQGAENSPLHF
D gene: TRBD1
J gene: TRBJ1-6
V gene: TRBV2
clone size: -

CDR3 DNA: TGTGCCAGCAGTGGCACAGGGGGCGTTGGCAATCAGCCCCAGCATTTT
CDR3 protein: CASSGTGGVGNQPQHF
D gene: TRBD1
J gene: TRBJ1-5
V gene: TRBV6-1
clone size: once

CDR3 DNA: TGCAGCGTTTTTCTCCCGGGACAGTACTATGGCTACACCTTC
CDR3 protein: CSVFLPGQYYGYTF
D gene: TRBD1
J gene: TRBJ1-2
V gene: TRBV29-1
clone size: -

CDR3 DNA: TGCGCCAGCAGCTCTTTACCGGGACCTAACACTGAAGCTTTCTTT
CDR3 protein: CASSSLPGPNTEAFF
D gene: -
J gene: TRBJ1-1
V gene: TRBV5-1
clone size: -

CDR3 DNA: TGTGCCAGCTCACCAGGGACGGGGGGCAACGAGCAGTACTTC
CDR3 protein: CASSPGTGGNEQYF
D gene: -
J gene: TRBJ2-7
V gene: TRBV18
clone size: -

CDR3 DNA: TGTGCCAGCAGCCAAGACACAGATACGCAGTATTTT
CDR3 protein: CASSQDTDTQYF
D gene: -
J gene: TRBJ2-3
V gene: TRBV4-2
clone size: -

CDR3 DNA: TGCGCCAGCAGCTATCAGGCGCGGGGGACCTACGAGCAGTACTTC
CDR3 protein: CASSYQARGTYEQYF
D gene: TRBD2
J gene: TRBJ2-7
V gene: TRBV4-1
clone size: -

CDR3 DNA: TGTGCCAGCAGTTACTCGTTCAGTCAGTGGACTGAAGCTTTCTTT
CDR3 protein: CASSYSFSQWTEAFF
D gene: -
J gene: TRBJ1-1
V gene: TRBV6-5
clone size: -

CDR3 DNA: TGTGCCAGCAGATGGACAGGGGGCCGGGGCACTGAAGCTTTCTTT
CDR3 protein: CASRWTGGRGTEAFF
D gene: TRBD1
J gene: TRBJ1-1
V gene: TRBV6-6
clone size: once

CDR3 DNA: TGCGCCAGCAGCTTGTCGGGCAGGGAAGTTTCTGAAGCTTTCTTT
CDR3 protein: CASSLSGREVSEAFF
D gene: -
J gene: TRBJ1-1
V gene: TRBV5-1
clone size: -

CDR3 DNA: TGCGCCAGCAGCCACTACTCAGGGTCGGGTGAAGCTTTCTTT
CDR3 protein: CASSHYSGSGEAFF
D gene: -
J gene: TRBJ1-1
V gene: TRBV4-1
clone size: few

CDR3 DNA: TGCGCCAGCAGCCAGGAACGGACAGGGCCCTACACCTTC
CDR3 protein: CASSQERTGPYTF
D gene: TRBD1
J gene: TRBJ1-2
V gene: TRBV4-1
clone size: few

CDR3 DNA: TGCGCCAGCAGCTTGTGGACAGGTTATGGCTACACCTTC
CDR3 protein: CASSLWTGYGYTF
D gene: TRBD1
J gene: TRBJ1-2
V gene: TRBV5-1
clone size: many

CDR3 DNA: TGTGCCAGTAGCACCCTCCGGCAGGGCGATCATGAAAAACTGTTTTTT
CDR3 protein: CASSTLRQGDHEKLFF
D gene: -
J gene: TRBJ1-4
V gene: TRBV19
clone size: -

CDR3 DNA: TGCGCCAGCAGCCAACCGACGGCGAACACTGAAGCTTTCTTT
CDR3 protein: CASSQPTANTEAFF
D gene: -
J gene: TRBJ1-1
V gene: TRBV4-1
clone size: -

CDR3 DNA: TGTGCCTGGGATGGGGGGGGAGCCCACGAGCAGTACTTC
CDR3 protein: CAWDGGGAHEQYF
D gene: TRBD2
J gene: TRBJ2-7
V gene: TRBV30
clone size: once

CDR3 DNA: TGTGCCAGCAGCTTGGACAGGGGGTATCAAGAGACCCAGTACTTC
CDR3 protein: CASSLDRGYQETQYF
D gene: TRBD1
J gene: TRBJ2-5
V gene: TRBV5-4
clone size: -

CDR3 DNA: TGCGCCACCTCGGGGTCAGGGAATTCACCCCTCCACTTT
CDR3 protein: CATSGSGNSPLHF
D gene: -
J gene: TRBJ1-6
V gene: TRBV10-2
clone size: few

CDR3 DNA: TGCGCCAGCAGTAGGGACAGAGGAGGCTACACCTTC
CDR3 protein: CASSRDRGGYTF
D gene: TRBD1
J gene: TRBJ1-2
V gene: TRBV5-1
clone size: -

CDR3 DNA: TGCAGCGTTGAAGCCGCGTCAGATACGCAGTATTTT
CDR3 protein: CSVEAASDTQYF
D gene: -
J gene: TRBJ2-3
V gene: TRBV29-1
clone size: many

CDR3 DNA: TGCGCCAGCAGCCAAGGATTCCCCAGGGGATCCACAGATACGCAGTATTTT
CDR3 protein: CASSQGFPRGSTDTQYF
D gene: -
J gene: TRBJ2-3
V gene: TRBV4-1
clone size: -